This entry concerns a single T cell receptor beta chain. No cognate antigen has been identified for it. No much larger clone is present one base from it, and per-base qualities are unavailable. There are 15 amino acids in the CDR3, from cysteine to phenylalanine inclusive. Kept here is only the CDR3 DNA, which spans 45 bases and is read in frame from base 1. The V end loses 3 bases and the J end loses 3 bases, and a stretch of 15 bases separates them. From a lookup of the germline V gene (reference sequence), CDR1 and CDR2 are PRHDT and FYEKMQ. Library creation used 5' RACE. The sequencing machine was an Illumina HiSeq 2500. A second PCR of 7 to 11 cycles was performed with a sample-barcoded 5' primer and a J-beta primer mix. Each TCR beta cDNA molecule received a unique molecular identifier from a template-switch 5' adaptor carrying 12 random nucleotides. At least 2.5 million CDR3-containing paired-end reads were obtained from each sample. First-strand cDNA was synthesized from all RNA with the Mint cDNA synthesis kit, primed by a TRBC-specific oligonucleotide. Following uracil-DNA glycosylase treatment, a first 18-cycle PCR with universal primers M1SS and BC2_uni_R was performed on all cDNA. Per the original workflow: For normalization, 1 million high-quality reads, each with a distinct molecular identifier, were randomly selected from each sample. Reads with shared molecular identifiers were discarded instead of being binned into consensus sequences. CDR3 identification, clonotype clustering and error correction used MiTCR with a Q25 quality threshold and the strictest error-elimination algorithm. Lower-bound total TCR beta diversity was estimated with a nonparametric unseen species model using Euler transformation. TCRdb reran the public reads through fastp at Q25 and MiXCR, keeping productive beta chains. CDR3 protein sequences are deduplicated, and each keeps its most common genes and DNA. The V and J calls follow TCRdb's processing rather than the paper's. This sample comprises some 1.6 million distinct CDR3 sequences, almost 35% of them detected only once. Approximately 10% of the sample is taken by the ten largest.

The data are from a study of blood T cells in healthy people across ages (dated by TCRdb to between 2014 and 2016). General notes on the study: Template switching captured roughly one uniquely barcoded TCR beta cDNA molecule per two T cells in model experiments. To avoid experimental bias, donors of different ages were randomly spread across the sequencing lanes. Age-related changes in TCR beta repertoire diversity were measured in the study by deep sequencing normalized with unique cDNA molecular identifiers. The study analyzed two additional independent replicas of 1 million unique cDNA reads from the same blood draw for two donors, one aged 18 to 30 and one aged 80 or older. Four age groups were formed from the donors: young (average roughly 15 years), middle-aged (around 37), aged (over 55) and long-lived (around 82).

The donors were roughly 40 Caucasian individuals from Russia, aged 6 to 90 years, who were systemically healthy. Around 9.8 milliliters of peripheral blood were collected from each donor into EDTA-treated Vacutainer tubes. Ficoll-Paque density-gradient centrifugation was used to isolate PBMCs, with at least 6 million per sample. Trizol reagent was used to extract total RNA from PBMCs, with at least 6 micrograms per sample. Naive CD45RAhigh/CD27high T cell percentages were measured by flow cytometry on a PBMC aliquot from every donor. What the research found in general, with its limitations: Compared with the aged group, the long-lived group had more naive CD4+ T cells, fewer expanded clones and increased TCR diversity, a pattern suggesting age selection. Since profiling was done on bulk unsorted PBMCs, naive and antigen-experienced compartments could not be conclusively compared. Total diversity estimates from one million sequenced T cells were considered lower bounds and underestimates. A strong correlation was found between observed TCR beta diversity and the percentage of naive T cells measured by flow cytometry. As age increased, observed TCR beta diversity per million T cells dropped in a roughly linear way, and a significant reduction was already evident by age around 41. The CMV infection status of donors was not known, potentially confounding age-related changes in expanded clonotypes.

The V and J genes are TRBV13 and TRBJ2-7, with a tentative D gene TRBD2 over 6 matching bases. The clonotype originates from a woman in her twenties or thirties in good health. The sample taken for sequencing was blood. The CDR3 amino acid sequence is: CASSFEDGSIYEQYF. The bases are TGTGCCAGCAGCTTCGAGGACGGGAGCATCTACGAGCAGTACTTC.